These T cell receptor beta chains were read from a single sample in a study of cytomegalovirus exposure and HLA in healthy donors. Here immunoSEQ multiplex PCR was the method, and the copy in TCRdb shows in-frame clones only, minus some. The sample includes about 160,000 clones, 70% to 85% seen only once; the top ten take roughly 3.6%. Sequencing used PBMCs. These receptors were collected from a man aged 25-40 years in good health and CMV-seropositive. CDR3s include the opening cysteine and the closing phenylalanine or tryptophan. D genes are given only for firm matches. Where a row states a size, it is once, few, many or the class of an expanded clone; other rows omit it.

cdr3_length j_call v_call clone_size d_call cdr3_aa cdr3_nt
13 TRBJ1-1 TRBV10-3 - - CAISEVDNTEAFF TGTGCCATCAGTGAAGTAGATAACACTGAAGCTTTCTTT
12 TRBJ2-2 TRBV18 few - CASSPSSGELFF TGTGCCAGCTCACCAAGCTCCGGGGAGCTGTTTTTT
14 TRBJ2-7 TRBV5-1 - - CASSLAGGSYEQYF TGCGCCAGCAGCTTGGCCGGGGGATCCTACGAGCAGTACTTC
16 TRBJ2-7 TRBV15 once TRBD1 CATSRDRTGDSYEQYF TGTGCCACCAGCAGAGATCGGACAGGGGACTCCTACGAGCAGTACTTC
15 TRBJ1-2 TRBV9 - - CASSVDGQDFYGYTF TGTGCCAGCAGCGTAGACGGCCAGGACTTCTATGGCTACACCTTC
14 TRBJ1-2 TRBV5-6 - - CASSRTALNYGYTF TGTGCCAGCAGCCGGACAGCCCTTAACTATGGCTACACCTTC
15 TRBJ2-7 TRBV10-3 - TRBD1 CAISESGTGFHEQYF TGTGCCATCAGTGAGTCTGGGACAGGGTTCCACGAGCAGTACTTC
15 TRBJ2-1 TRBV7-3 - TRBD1 CASSTTGQGADEQFF TGTGCCAGCAGCACCACGGGACAGGGGGCAGATGAGCAGTTCTTC
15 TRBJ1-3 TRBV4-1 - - CASSQGTVSGNTIYF TGCGCCAGCAGCCAAGGGACAGTCTCTGGAAACACCATATATTTT
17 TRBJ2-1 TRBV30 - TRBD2 CAWSGARTSGGVIEQFF TGTGCCTGGAGTGGGGCCCGGACTAGCGGGGGGGTTATTGAGCAGTTCTTC
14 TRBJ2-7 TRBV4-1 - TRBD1 CASSHWTGIYEQYF TGCGCCAGCAGCCACTGGACAGGAATCTACGAGCAGTACTTC
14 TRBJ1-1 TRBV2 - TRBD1 CASSEETGRTEAFF TGTGCCAGCAGTGAGGAGACAGGGCGTACTGAAGCTTTCTTT
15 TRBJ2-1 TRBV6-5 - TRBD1 CASRLPGQSFNEQFF TGTGCCAGCAGACTACCGGGACAGAGTTTCAATGAGCAGTTCTTC
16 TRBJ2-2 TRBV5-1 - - CASSLSGPTNTGELFF TGCGCCAGCAGCTTGTCAGGGCCTACGAACACCGGGGAGCTGTTTTTT
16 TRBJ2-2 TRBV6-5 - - CASSYSIGANTGELFF TGTGCCAGCAGTTACTCGATAGGGGCGAACACCGGGGAGCTGTTTTTT
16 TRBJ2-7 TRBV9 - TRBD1 CASSVVADRGYYEQYF TGTGCCAGCAGCGTAGTGGCGGACAGGGGATACTACGAGCAGTACTTC
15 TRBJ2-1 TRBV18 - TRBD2 CASSPLGGGHNEQFF TGTGCCAGCTCACCTCTGGGCGGGGGGCACAATGAGCAGTTCTTC
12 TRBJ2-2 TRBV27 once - CASSPPSGELFF TGTGCCAGCAGCCCTCCGTCCGGGGAGCTGTTTTTT
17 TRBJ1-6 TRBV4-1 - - CASSQVGGTFYNSPLHF TGCGCCAGCAGCCAAGTCGGAGGGACCTTTTATAATTCACCCCTCCACTTT
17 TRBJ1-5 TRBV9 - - CASSVDLGQGRDQPQHF TGTGCCAGCAGCGTAGATTTGGGGCAGGGTAGAGATCAGCCCCAGCATTTT
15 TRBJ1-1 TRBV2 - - CASSALTAMNTEAFF TGTGCCAGCAGTGCCCTGACAGCCATGAACACTGAAGCTTTCTTT
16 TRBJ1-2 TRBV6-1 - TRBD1 CASSEEGTGATDGYTF TGTGCCAGCAGTGAAGAGGGGACAGGGGCTACGGATGGCTACACCTTC
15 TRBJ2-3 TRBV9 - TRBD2 CASSSRTSGTDTQYF TGTGCCAGCAGCTCCCGGACTAGCGGCACAGATACGCAGTATTTT
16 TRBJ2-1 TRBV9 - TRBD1 CASSAGATGGGGEQFF TGTGCCAGCAGCGCGGGGGCGACAGGGGGCGGGGGTGAGCAGTTCTTC
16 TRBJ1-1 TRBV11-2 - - CASSLGLGAGFTEAFF TGTGCCAGCAGCTTAGGTCTGGGGGCCGGATTCACTGAAGCTTTCTTT
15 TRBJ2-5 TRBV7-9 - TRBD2 CASTLLAGSQETQYF TGTGCCAGCACCCTACTAGCGGGGAGCCAAGAGACCCAGTACTTC
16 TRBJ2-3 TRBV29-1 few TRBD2 CSVSKGLAGDTDTQYF TGCAGCGTTTCTAAAGGACTAGCGGGGGACACAGATACGCAGTATTTT
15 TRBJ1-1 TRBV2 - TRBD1 CASSAQGAPVTEAFF TGTGCCAGCAGTGCCCAGGGGGCGCCGGTCACTGAAGCTTTCTTT
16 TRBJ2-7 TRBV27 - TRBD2 CASSLGPGGSSYEQYF TGTGCCAGCAGTTTGGGTCCGGGCGGGAGCTCCTACGAGCAGTACTTC
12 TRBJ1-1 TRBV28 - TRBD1 CASSSLTGSAFF TGTGCCAGCAGTTCCTTGACAGGGTCCGCTTTCTTT
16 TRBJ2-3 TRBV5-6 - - CASSSNLQRAGDTQYF TGTGCCAGCAGCTCAAACCTTCAGAGGGCGGGAGATACGCAGTATTTT
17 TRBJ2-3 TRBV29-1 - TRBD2 CSVEDPLQRGSTDTQYF TGCAGCGTTGAAGATCCCCTTCAGCGGGGGAGCACAGATACGCAGTATTTT
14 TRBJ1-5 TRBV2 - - CASSERQERQPQHF TGTGCCAGCAGTGAACGACAGGAACGTCAGCCCCAGCATTTT
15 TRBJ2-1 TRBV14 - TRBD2 CASSPALAGVNEQFF TGTGCCAGCAGCCCGGCACTAGCGGGAGTAAATGAGCAGTTCTTC
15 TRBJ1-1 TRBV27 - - CASTPLGAMNTEAFF TGTGCCAGCACTCCTCTCGGAGCCATGAACACTGAAGCTTTCTTT
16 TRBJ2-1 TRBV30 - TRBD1 CACSPTGTESYNEQFF TGTGCCTGCTCCCCGACAGGGACAGAGTCCTACAATGAGCAGTTCTTC
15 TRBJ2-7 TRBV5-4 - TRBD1 CASSDQPGQGSEQYF TGTGCCAGCAGCGATCAACCGGGACAGGGATCCGAGCAGTACTTC
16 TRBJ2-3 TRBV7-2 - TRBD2 CASSLTSGGATDTQYF TGTGCCAGCAGCCTCACTAGCGGGGGGGCGACAGATACGCAGTATTTT
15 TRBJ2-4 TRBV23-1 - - CASSPRQTTKNIQYF TGCGCCAGCAGTCCACGACAGACGACCAAAAACATTCAGTACTTC
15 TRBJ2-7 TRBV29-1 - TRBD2 CSAHGRGGLVGEQYF TGCAGCGCCCATGGGCGGGGGGGCCTAGTCGGCGAGCAGTACTTC
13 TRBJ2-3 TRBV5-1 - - CASSLFSSDTQYF TGCGCCAGCAGCTTGTTTTCGTCAGATACGCAGTATTTT
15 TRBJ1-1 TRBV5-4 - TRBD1 CASSGMGQGDTEAFF TGTGCCAGCAGCGGGATGGGACAGGGAGACACTGAAGCTTTCTTT
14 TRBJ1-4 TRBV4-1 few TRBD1 CASSQTGGGEKLFF TGCGCCAGCAGCCAGACAGGGGGCGGTGAAAAACTGTTTTTT
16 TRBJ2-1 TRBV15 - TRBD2 CATSRATAGTSTEQFF TGTGCCACCAGCAGAGCTACAGCCGGGACTAGCACTGAGCAGTTCTTC
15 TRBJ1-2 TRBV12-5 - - CASGNTGTLDYGYTF TGTGCTAGTGGAAACACAGGGACGTTAGACTATGGCTACACCTTC
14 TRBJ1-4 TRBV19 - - CASSIWTVDEKLFF TGTGCCAGTAGTATATGGACAGTCGATGAAAAACTGTTTTTT
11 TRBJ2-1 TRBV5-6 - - CASSLADEQFF TGTGCCAGCAGCTTGGCGGATGAGCAGTTCTTC
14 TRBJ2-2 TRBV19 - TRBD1 CASITGGNTGELFF TGTGCCAGTATTACAGGGGGCAACACCGGGGAGCTGTTTTTT
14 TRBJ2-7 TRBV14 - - CASSQGIRTYEQYF TGTGCCAGCAGCCAAGGTATCAGAACCTACGAGCAGTACTTC
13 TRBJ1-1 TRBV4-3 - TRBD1 CASSTQGATEAFF TGCGCCAGCAGCACACAGGGGGCCACTGAAGCTTTCTTT
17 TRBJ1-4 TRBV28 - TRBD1 CASSLAGTGAPNEKLFF TGTGCCAGCAGTCTGGCCGGGACAGGGGCCCCAAATGAAAAACTGTTTTTT
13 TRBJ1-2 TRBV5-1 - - CASSRTANYGYTF TGCGCCAGCAGCAGGACAGCGAACTATGGCTACACCTTC
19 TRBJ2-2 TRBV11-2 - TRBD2 CASSLGLLAGPTNTGELFF TGTGCCAGCAGCTTAGGTCTCCTAGCGGGTCCTACGAACACCGGGGAGCTGTTTTTT
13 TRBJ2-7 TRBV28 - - CASSLWQTYEQYF TGTGCCAGCAGTTTGTGGCAGACCTACGAGCAGTACTTC
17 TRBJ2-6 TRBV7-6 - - CASSLALGRSGANVLTF TGTGCCAGCAGCTTAGCGTTGGGCCGCTCTGGGGCCAACGTCCTGACTTTC
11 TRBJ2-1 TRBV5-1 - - CASSQDFEQFF TGCGCCAGCAGCCAGGATTTTGAGCAGTTCTTC
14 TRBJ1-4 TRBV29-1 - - CSVGGGALNEKLFF TGCAGCGTGGGGGGGGGAGCCCTTAATGAAAAACTGTTTTTT
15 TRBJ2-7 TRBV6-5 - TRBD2 CASTHGGGGAYEQYF TGTGCCAGCACCCACGGGGGGGGAGGCGCCTACGAGCAGTACTTC
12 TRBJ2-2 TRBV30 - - CAWMGGTGELFF TGTGCCTGGATGGGGGGCACCGGGGAGCTGTTTTTT
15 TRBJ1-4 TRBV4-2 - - CASSPGPATNEKLFF TGTGCCAGCAGCCCAGGCCCTGCAACTAATGAAAAACTGTTTTTT